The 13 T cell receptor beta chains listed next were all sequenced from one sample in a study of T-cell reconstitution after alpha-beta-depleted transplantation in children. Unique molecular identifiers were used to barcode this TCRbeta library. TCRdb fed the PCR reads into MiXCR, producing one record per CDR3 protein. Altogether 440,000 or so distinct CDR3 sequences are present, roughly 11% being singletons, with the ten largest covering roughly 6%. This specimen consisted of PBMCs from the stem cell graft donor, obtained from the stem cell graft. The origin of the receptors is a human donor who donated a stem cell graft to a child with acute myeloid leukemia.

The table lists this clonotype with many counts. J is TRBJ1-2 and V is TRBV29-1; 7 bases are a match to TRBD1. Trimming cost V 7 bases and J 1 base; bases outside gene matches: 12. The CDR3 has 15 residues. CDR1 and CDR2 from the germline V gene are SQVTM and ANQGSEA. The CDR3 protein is CSAGTAREGNYGYTF. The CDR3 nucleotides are TGCAGCGCGGGGACAGCGAGGGAGGGTAACTATGGCTACACCTTC.

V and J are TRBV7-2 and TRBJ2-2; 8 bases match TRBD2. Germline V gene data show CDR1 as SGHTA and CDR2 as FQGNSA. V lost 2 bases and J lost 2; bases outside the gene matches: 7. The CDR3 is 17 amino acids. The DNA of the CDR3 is TGTGCCAGCAGCTTATCCCGACTAGCGAGTAACACCGGGGAGCTGTTTTTT. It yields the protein CASSLSRLASNTGELFF.

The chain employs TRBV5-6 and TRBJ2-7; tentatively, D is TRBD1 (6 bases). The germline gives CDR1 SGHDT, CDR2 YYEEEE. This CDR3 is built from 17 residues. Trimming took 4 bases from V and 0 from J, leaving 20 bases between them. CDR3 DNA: TGTGCCAGCAGCCGACGGACAGCTGATTTACGCTCCTACGAGCAGTACTTC. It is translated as CASSRRTADLRSYEQYF.

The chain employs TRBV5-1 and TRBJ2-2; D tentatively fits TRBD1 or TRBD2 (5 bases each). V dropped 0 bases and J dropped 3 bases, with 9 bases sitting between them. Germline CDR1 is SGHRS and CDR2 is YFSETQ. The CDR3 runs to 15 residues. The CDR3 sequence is CASSLEGRDTGELFF. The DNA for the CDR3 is TGCGCCAGCAGCTTGGAGGGACGGGACACCGGGGAGCTGTTTTTT. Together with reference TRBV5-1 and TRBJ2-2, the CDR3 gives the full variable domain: KAGVTQTPRYLIKTRGQQVTLSCSPISGHRSVSWYQQTPGQGLQFLFEYFSETQRNKGNFPGRFSGRQFSNSRSEMNVSTLELGDSALYLCASSLEGRDTGELFFGEGSRLTVL.

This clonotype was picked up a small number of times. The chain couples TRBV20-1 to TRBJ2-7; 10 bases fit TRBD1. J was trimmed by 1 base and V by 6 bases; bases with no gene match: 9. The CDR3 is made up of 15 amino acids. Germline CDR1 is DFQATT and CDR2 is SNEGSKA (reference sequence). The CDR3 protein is CSARQGQGSSYEQYF. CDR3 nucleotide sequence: TGCAGTGCCCGGCAGGGACAGGGGTCTTCCTACGAGCAGTACTTC.

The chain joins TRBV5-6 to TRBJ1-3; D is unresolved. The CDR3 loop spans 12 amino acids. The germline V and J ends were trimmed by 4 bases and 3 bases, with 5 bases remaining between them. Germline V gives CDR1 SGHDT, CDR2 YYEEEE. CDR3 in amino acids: CASSRDGNTIYF. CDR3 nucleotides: TGTGCCAGCAGCAGAGATGGAAACACCATATATTTT.

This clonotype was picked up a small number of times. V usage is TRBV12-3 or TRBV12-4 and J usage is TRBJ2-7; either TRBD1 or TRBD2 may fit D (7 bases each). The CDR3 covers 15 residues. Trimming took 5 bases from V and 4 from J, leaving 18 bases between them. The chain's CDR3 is CASSPGGGAGYEQYF. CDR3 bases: TGTGCCAGCAGTCCAGGGGGGGGAGCGGGGTACGAGCAGTACTTC.

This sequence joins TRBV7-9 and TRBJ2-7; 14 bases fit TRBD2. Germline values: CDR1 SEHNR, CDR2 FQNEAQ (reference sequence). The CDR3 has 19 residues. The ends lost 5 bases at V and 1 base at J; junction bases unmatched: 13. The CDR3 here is CASSPQRGTSGSLSYEQYF. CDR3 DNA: TGTGCCAGCAGCCCCCAGCGGGGGACTAGCGGGAGTTTGTCCTACGAGCAGTACTTC.

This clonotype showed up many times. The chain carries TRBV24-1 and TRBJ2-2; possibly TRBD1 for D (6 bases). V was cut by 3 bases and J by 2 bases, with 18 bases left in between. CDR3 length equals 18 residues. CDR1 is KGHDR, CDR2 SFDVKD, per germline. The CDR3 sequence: CATSDDQRDNKNTGELFF. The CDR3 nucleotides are TGTGCCACCAGTGATGACCAAAGGGACAATAAAAACACCGGGGAGCTGTTTTTT.

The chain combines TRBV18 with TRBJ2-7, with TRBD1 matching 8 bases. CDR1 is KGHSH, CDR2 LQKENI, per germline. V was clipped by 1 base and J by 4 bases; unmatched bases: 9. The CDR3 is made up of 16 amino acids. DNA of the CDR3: TGTGCCAGCTCACCACGTTCACAGGGGGTTGGGTACGAGCAGTACTTC. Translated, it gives CASSPRSQGVGYEQYF.

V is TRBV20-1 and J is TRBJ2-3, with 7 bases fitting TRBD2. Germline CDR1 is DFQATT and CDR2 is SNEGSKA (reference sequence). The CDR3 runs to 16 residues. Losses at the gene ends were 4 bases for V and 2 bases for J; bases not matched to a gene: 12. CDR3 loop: CSANRKRAGVTDTQYF. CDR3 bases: TGCAGTGCTAATCGGAAGAGGGCGGGAGTCACAGATACGCAGTATTTT.

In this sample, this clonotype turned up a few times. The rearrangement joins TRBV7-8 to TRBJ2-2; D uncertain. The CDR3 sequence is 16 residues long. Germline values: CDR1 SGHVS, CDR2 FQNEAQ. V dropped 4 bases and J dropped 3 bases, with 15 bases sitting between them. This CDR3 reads CASSSAPPLDTGELFF. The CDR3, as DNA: TGTGCCAGCAGCTCCGCGCCCCCTTTAGACACCGGGGAGCTGTTTTTT.

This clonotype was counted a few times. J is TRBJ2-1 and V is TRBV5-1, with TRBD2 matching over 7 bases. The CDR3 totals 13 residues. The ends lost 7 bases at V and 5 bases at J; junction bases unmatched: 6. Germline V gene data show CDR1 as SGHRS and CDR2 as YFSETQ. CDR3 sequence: CASRDYLNNEQFF. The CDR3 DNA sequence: TGCGCCAGCCGGGACTATCTAAACAATGAGCAGTTCTTC.